The source of this T cell receptor beta chain is a study of cytomegalovirus exposure and HLA in healthy donors. Study details: A prior analysis found roughly 100 million unique TCR beta sequences from 170 million or so T cells. Study results and limitations: Immune exposure information comprised only CMV serostatus.

Regarding donors, all were healthy bone marrow donors. Of note for this clone: Antigen unknown.

13 Jbeta primers and 60 Vbeta primers were used for the PCR. Only in-frame clones appear in the TCRdb table, and some are missing; sequencing was by immunoSEQ multiplex PCR. The data hold under 200,000 clones, with around 68% observed a single time. The sample was PBMCs. The clonotype originates from a man aged 40-49 years in good health and CMV-seronegative.

CDR3 sequence reads: CAISEAATTGELFF. Written as DNA, the CDR3 is TGTGCCATCAGTGAGGCGGCTACCACCGGGGAGCTGTTTTTT. V is TRBV10-3 and J is TRBJ2-2; no clear D gene. Germline CDR1 and CDR2: ENHRY and SYGVKD. V lost 2 bases and J lost 4, with 8 bases in between. The length of the CDR3 is 14 residues.